These 9 T cell receptor beta chains came from one sample sequenced in a study of cytomegalovirus exposure and HLA in healthy donors. Assay used: immunoSEQ multiplex PCR; TCRdb lists only in-frame clones, some missing. The repertoire holds roughly 330,000 clones, with about 85% as singletons. The material sequenced was PBMCs. These receptors originate from a woman aged 30 to 39 in good health and CMV-seropositive.

This clone was seen only once. CDR3 DNA: TGTGCCTGGAGTGGCAATTGGGGGACTGAAGCTTTCTTT. This gives the protein CAWSGNWGTEAFF. V usage is TRBV30 and J usage is TRBJ1-1, with D perhaps matching TRBD1 (5 bases). V was cut by 1 base and J by 5 bases, with 11 bases left in between. Germline values: CDR1 GTSNPN, CDR2 SVGIG (reference sequence). The CDR3 is 13 residues long.

V and J are TRBV18 and TRBJ1-1; D uncertain. The CDR3 is 16 amino acids. The germline CDR1 and CDR2 sequences are KGHSH and LQKENI. The ends were cut back, 5 bases at V and 1 base at J, with 17 bases in the middle. The CDR3 here is CASSYDGTGRNTEAFF. The CDR3, as DNA: TGTGCCAGCTCATATGACGGAACGGGAAGGAACACTGAAGCTTTCTTT.

The J gene is TRBJ2-2, the V gene TRBV4-2; D gene uncertain. The V gene lost 0 bases and the J gene lost 0 bases, with 5 bases spanning the gap. In germline, CDR1 is LGHNA, CDR2 YNFKEQ. The CDR3 totals 15 residues. CDR3 region: CASSQELTNTGELFF. The CDR3 DNA reads as TGTGCCAGCAGCCAAGAGTTAACGAACACCGGGGAGCTGTTTTTT.

V usage is TRBV27 and J usage is TRBJ2-5, with 7 bases identical to TRBD2. CDR1 is MNHEY, CDR2 SMNVEV, per germline (reference sequence). The trim removed 5 bases at V and 1 base at J, leaving 13 bases unmatched. The CDR3 runs 17 residues. The DNA for the CDR3 is TGTGCCAGCAGTCCGTCCACCCCCGGGACTATCCAAGAGACCCAGTACTTC. This sequence encodes CASSPSTPGTIQETQYF.

V and J are TRBV5-1 and TRBJ2-1; maybe TRBD2 (5 bases). The CDR3 loop spans 14 amino acids. V gave up 2 bases and J gave up 6 bases, with 12 bases separating them. Germline CDR1 and CDR2: SGHRS and YFSETQ. The CDR3 reads CASSFDPAGNEQFF. The CDR3 nucleotides read TGCGCCAGCAGCTTCGATCCGGCGGGCAATGAGCAGTTCTTC. Using reference TRBV5-1 and TRBJ2-1 for the parts outside the CDR3, the full variable domain is KAGVTQTPRYLIKTRGQQVTLSCSPISGHRSVSWYQQTPGQGLQFLFEYFSETQRNKGNFPGRFSGRQFSNSRSEMNVSTLELGDSALYLCASSFDPAGNEQFFGPGTRLTVL.

The genes are TRBV11-1 and TRBJ2-5; 7 nucleotides align to TRBD2. Germline V lookup: CDR1 SGHAT, CDR2 FQDESV (reference sequence). V trimming: 7 bases; J trimming: 2 bases; junction bases outside the gene matches: 10. The CDR3 sequence is 15 residues long. DNA for the CDR3: TGTGCCAGCACCCTTCTTAGCGGGTCACAAGAGACCCAGTACTTC. Translated, it gives CASTLLSGSQETQYF.

This sequence joins TRBV5-1 and TRBJ2-7, with D perhaps TRBD2 (6 bases). This CDR3 is built from 15 residues. The V and J ends lost 0 bases and 8 bases respectively, with 18 bases between them. Per germline, CDR1 SGHRS and CDR2 YFSETQ. CDR3 DNA: TGCGCCAGCAGCTTGGACGGCGGGATGGAGGGGAAGCAGTACTTC. Protein product: CASSLDGGMEGKQYF.

The chain has TRBV29-1 and TRBJ1-1; the D is unclear. Per the germline V gene, CDR1 is SQVTM and CDR2 is ANQGSEA. The V gene lost 3 bases and the J gene lost 5 bases, with 13 bases spanning the gap. This CDR3 has 13 amino acids. As DNA, the CDR3 is TGCAGCGTTGACGGACCCTACCGGACTGAAGCTTTCTTT. Encoded protein: CSVDGPYRTEAFF. Combining the CDR3 with reference TRBV29-1 and TRBJ1-1 gives the whole variable domain SAVISQKPSRDICQRGTSLTIQCQVDSQVTMMFWYRQQPGQSLTLIATANQGSEATYESGFVIDKFPISRPNLTFSTLTVSNMSPEDSSIYLCSVDGPYRTEAFFGQGTRLTVV.

J is TRBJ2-7 and V is TRBV28, with unresolved D. CDR3 length: 12 residues. Trimming removed 1 base at V and 6 bases at J, with 7 bases between. Germline V gene lookup returns CDR1 MDHEN and CDR2 SYDVKM. This CDR3 is CASSLYRGEQYF. For the CDR3, the DNA is TGTGCCAGCAGTTTATACAGAGGCGAGCAGTACTTC.